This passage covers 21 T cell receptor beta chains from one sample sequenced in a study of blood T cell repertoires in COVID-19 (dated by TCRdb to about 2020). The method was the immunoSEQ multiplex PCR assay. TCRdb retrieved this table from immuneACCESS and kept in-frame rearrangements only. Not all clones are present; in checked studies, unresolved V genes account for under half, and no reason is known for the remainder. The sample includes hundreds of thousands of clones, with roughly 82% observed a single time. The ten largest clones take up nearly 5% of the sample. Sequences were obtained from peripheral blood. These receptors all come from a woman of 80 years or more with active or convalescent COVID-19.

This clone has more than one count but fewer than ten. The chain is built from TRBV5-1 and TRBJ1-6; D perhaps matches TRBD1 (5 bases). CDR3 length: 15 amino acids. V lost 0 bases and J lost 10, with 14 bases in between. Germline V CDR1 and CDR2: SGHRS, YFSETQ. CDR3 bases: TGCGCCAGCAGCTTGGAATGGGGGGAAGGGTCACCCCTCCACTTT. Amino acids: CASSLEWGEGSPLHF.

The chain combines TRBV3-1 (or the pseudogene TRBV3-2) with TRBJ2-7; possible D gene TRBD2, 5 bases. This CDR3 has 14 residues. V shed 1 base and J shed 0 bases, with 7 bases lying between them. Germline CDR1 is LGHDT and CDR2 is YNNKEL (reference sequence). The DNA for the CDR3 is TGTGCCAGCAGCCAAGCCGGGAACTCCTACGAGCAGTACTTC. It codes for CASSQAGNSYEQYF.

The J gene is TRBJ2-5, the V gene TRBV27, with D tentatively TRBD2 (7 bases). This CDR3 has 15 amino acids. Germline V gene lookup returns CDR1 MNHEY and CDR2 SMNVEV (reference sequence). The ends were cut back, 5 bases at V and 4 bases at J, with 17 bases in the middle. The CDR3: CASSPLGAGVETQYF. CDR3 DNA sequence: TGTGCCAGCAGTCCCCTGGGGGCGGGGGTAGAGACCCAGTACTTC.

The CDR3: CASSDVRETYEQYF. CDR3 in DNA: TGTGCCAGCAGTGACGTCAGGGAAACCTACGAGCAGTACTTC. This chain uses TRBV2 with TRBJ2-7, with D tentatively TRBD1 (5 bases). The germline V and J ends were trimmed by 3 bases and 2 bases, with 11 bases remaining between them. The CDR3 consists of 14 residues. Germline CDR1 and CDR2: SNHLY and FYNNEI.

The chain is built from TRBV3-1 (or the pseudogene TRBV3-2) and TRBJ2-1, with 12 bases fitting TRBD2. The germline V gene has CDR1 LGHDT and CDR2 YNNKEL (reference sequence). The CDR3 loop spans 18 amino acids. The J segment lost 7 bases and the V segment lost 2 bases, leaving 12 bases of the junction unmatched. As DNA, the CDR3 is TGTGCCAGCAGCCAAACCCTCAGACTAGCGGGAGAGGGGAATGAGCAGTTCTTC. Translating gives CASSQTLRLAGEGNEQFF.

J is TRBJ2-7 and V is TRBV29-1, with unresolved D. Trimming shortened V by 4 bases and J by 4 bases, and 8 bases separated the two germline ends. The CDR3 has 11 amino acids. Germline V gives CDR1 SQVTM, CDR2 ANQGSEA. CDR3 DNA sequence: TGCAGCGTTGCCCTATCGTACGAGCAGTACTTC. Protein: CSVALSYEQYF.

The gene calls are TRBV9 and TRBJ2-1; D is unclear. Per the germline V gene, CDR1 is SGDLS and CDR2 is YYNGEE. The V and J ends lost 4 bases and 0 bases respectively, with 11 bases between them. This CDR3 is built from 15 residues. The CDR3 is CASSLDGASYNEQFF. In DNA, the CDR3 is TGTGCCAGCAGCCTTGACGGAGCCTCCTACAATGAGCAGTTCTTC.

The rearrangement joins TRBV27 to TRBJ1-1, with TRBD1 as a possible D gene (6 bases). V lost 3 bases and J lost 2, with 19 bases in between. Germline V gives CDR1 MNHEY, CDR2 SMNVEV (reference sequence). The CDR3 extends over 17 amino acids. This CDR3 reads CASSLLSNRVTNTEAFF. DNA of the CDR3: TGTGCCAGCAGTTTGCTTTCTAACAGGGTGACTAACACTGAAGCTTTCTTT.

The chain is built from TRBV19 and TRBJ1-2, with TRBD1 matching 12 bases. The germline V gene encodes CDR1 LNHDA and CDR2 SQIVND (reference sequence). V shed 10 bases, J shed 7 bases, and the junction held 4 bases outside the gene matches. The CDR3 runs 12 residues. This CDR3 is CATGTGGTGYTF. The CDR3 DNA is TGTGCCACCGGGACAGGGGGCACTGGCTACACCTTC. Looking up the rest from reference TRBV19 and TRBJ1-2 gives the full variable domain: DGGITQSPKYLFRKEGQNVTLSCEQNLNHDAMYWYRQDPGQGLRLIYYSQIVNDFQKGDIAEGYSVSREKKESFPLTVTSAQKNPTAFYLCATGTGGTGYTFGSGTRLTVV.

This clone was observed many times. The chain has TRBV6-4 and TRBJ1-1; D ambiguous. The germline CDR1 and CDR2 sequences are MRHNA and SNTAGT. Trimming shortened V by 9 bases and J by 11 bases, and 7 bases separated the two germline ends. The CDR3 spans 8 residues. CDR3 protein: CARTGAFF. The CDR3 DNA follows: TGTGCCAGAACGGGGGCTTTCTTT.

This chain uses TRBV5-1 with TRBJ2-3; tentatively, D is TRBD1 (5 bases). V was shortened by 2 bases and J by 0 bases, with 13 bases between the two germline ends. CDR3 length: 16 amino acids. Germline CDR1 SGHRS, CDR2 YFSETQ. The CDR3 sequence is CASSFRQTVSTDTQYF. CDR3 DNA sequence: TGCGCCAGCAGCTTTAGGCAGACAGTTAGCACAGATACGCAGTATTTT.

The CDR3 region has the DNA TGTGCCAGCATCGCGGTCGACGGCGTCTATGGCTACACCTTC. It encodes CASIAVDGVYGYTF. This chain joins TRBV6-5 and TRBJ1-2, with D unclear. The CDR3 has 14 residues. V lost 7 bases, J lost 4 bases, and 16 bases lay in between. Germline-derived CDR1 and CDR2 are MNHEY and SVGAGI.

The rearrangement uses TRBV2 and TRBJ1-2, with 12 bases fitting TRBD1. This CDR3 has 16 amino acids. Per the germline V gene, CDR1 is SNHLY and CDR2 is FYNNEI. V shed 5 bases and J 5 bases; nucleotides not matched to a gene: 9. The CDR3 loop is CASSIRDRGPGYGYTF. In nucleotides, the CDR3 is TGTGCCAGCAGTATCCGGGACAGGGGGCCGGGGTATGGCTACACCTTC.

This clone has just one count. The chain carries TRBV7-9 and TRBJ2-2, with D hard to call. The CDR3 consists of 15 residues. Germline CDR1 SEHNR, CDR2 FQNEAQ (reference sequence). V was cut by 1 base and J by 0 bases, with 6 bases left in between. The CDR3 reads CASSLDTSNTGELFF. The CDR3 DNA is TGTGCCAGCAGCTTAGACACCTCGAACACCGGGGAGCTGTTTTTT.

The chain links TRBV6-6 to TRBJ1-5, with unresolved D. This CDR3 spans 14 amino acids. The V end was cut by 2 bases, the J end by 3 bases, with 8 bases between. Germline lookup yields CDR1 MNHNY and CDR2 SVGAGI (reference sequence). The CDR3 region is CASSYRQANQPQHF. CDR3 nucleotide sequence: TGTGCCAGCAGTTACCGTCAGGCCAATCAGCCCCAGCATTTT.

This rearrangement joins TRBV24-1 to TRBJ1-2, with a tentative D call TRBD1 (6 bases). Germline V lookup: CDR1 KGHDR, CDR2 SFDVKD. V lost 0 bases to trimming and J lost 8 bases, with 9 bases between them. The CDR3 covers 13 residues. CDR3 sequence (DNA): TGTGCCACCAGTGATTTGACAGGGTTGGGCTACACCTTC. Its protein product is CATSDLTGLGYTF.

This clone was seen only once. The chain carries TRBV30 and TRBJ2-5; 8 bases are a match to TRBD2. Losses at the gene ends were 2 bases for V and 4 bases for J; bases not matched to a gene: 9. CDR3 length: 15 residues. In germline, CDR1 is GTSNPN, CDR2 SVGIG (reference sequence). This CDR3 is CAWSSGGAVRETQYF. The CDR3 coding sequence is TGTGCCTGGAGTTCGGGGGGGGCGGTTCGAGAGACCCAGTACTTC.

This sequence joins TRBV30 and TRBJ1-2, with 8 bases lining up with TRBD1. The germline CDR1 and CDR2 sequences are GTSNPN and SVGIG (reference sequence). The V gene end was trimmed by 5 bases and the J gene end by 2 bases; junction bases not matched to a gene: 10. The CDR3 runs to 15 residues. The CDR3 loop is CAWVLKGQDNYGYTF. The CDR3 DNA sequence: TGTGCCTGGGTACTCAAGGGACAGGACAACTATGGCTACACCTTC.

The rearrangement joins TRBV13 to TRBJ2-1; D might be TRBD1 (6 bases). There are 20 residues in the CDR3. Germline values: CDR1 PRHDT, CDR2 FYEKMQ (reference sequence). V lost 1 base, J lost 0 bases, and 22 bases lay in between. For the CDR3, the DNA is TGTGCCAGCAGCTTAGCGGTAAGGGGGAGACAAGCAAGCTCCTACAATGAGCAGTTCTTC. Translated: CASSLAVRGRQASSYNEQFF.

CDR3 sequence reads: CASSGQGDFYGYTF. The CDR3, as DNA: TGTGCCAGCAGCGGACAGGGGGACTTCTATGGCTACACCTTC. The J gene is TRBJ1-2, the V gene TRBV7-2; 10 bases agree with TRBD1. The J segment lost 4 bases and the V segment lost 5 bases, leaving 4 bases of the junction unmatched. Germline V gene lookup returns CDR1 SGHTA and CDR2 FQGNSA. The CDR3 is 14 amino acids.

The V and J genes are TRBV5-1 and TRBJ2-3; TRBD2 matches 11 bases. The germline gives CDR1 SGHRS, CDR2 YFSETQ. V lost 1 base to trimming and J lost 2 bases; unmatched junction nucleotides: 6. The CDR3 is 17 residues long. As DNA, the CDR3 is TGCGCCAGCAGCTTGATTCTAGCGGGGGGTTACACAGATACGCAGTATTTT. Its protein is CASSLILAGGYTDTQYF.